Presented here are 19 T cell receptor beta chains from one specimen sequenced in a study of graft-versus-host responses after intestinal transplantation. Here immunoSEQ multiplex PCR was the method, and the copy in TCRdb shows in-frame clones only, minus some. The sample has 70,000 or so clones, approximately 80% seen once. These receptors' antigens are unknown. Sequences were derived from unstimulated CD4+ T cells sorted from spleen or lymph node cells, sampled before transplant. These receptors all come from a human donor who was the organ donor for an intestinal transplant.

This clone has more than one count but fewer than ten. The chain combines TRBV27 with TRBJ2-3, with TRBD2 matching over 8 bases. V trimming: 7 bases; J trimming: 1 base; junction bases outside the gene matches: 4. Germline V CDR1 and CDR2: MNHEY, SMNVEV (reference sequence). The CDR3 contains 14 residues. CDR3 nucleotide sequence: TGTGCCAGCACCCCAGCGGGGGGCACAGATACGCAGTATTTT. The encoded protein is CASTPAGGTDTQYF.

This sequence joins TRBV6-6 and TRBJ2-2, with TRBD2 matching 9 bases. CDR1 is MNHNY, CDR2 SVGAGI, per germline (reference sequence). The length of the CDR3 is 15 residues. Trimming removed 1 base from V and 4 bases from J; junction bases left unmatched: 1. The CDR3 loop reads CASSYWRGGTGELFF. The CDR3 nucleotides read TGTGCCAGCAGTTACTGGCGGGGGGGCACCGGGGAGCTGTTTTTT.

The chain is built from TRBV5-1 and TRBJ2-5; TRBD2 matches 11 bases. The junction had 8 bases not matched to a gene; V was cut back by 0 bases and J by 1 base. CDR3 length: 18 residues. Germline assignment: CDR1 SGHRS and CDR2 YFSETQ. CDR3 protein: CASSLAWLAGGGQETQYF. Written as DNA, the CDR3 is TGCGCCAGCAGCTTGGCCTGGCTAGCGGGGGGCGGCCAAGAGACCCAGTACTTC. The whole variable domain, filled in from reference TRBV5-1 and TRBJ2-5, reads KAGVTQTPRYLIKTRGQQVTLSCSPISGHRSVSWYQQTPGQGLQFLFEYFSETQRNKGNFPGRFSGRQFSNSRSEMNVSTLELGDSALYLCASSLAWLAGGGQETQYFGPGTRLLVL.

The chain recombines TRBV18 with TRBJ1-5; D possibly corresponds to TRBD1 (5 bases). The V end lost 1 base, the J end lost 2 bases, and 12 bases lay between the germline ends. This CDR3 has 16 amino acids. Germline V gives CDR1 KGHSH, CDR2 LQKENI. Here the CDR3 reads CASSPRDFSGNQPQHF. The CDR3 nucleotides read TGTGCCAGCTCACCACGGGACTTCTCGGGCAATCAGCCCCAGCATTTT.

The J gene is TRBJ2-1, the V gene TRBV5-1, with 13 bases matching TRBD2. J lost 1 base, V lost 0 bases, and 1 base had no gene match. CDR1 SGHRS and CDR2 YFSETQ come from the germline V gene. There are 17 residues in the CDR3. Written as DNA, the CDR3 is TGCGCCAGCAGCTTGGTGACTAGCGGGGGGTCCTACAATGAGCAGTTCTTC. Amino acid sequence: CASSLVTSGGSYNEQFF.

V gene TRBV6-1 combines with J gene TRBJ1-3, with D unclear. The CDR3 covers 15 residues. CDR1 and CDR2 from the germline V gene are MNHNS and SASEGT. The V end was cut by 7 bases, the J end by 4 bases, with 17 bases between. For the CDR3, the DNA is TGTGCCAGCACCCTACCCGGGATTATCGGAAACACCATATATTTT. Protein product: CASTLPGIIGNTIYF.

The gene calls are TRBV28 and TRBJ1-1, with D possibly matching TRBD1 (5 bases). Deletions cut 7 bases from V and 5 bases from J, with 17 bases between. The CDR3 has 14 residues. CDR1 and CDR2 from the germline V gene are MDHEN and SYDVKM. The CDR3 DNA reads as TGTGCCAGCACTCCTCGCGGGGGGTGGACTGAAGCTTTCTTT. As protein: CASTPRGGWTEAFF.

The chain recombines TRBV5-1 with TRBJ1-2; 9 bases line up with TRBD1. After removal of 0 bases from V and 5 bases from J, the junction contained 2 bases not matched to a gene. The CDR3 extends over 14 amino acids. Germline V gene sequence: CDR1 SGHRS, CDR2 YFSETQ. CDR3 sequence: CASSLGQGVYGYTF. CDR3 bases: TGCGCCAGCAGCTTGGGACAGGGGGTTTATGGCTACACCTTC.

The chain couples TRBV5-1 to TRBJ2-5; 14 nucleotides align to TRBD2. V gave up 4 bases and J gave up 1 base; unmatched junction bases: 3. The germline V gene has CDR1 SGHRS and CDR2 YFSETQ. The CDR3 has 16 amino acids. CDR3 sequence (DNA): TGCGCCAGCAGCAAGGGACTAGCGGGGGTCCAAGAGACCCAGTACTTC. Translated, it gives CASSKGLAGVQETQYF.

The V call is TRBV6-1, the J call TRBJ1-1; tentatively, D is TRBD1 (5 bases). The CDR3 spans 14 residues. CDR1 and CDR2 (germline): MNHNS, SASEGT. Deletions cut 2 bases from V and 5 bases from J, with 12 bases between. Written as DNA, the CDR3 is TGTGCCAGCAGTGAATGGTATCGGGGGACTGAAGCTTTCTTT. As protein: CASSEWYRGTEAFF.

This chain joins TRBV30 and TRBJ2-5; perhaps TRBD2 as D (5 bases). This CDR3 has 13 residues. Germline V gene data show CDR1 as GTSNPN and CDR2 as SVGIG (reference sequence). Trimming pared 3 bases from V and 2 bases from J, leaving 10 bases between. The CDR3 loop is CAWSKRSQETQYF. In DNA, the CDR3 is TGTGCCTGGAGCAAGCGGAGTCAAGAGACCCAGTACTTC.

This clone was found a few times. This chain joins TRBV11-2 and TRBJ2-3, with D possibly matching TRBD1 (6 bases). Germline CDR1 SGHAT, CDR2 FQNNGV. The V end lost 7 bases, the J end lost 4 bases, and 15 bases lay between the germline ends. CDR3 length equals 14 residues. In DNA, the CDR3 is TGTGCCAGCACCGCCACAGGGCTGGCAGATACGCAGTATTTT. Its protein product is CASTATGLADTQYF.

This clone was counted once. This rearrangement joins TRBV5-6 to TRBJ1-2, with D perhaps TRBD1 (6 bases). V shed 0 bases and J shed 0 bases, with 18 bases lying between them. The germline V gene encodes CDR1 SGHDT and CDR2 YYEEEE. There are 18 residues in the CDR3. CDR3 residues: CASSLVPRTARANYGYTF. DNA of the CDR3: TGTGCCAGCAGCTTGGTCCCAAGGACAGCCCGAGCTAACTATGGCTACACCTTC.

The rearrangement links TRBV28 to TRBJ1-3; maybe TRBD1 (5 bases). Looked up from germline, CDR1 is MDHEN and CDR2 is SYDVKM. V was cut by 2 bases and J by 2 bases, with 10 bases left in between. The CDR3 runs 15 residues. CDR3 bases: TGTGCCAGCAGTTTAGGCGGACAAACTGGAAACACCATATATTTT. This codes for CASSLGGQTGNTIYF.

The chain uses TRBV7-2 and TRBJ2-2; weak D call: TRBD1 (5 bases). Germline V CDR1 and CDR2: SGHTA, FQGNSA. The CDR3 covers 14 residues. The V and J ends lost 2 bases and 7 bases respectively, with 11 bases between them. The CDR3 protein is CASSLIRAGGELFF. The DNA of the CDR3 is TGTGCCAGCAGCTTAATCAGGGCAGGCGGGGAGCTGTTTTTT.

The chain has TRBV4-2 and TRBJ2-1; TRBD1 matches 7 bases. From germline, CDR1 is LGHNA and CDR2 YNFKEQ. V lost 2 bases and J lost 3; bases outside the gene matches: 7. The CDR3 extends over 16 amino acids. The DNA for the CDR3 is TGTGCCAGCAGCCAAACGACCGGGACAGTCTACAATGAGCAGTTCTTC. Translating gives CASSQTTGTVYNEQFF.

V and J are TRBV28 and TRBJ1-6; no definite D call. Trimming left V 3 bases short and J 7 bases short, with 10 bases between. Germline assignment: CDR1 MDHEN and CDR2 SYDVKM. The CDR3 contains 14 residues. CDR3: CASSFWSGNSPLHF. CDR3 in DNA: TGTGCCAGCAGTTTCTGGTCGGGGAATTCACCCCTCCACTTT.

As DNA, the CDR3 is TGCAGTGCTAGCGGGGAAAACATTCAGTACTTC. This translates into CSASGENIQYF. The J gene is TRBJ2-4, the V gene TRBV20-1; the D gene is possibly TRBD2 (5 bases). The V end lost 3 bases, the J end lost 5 bases, and 5 bases lay between the germline ends. The length of the CDR3 is 11 residues. The germline gives CDR1 DFQATT, CDR2 SNEGSKA (reference sequence).

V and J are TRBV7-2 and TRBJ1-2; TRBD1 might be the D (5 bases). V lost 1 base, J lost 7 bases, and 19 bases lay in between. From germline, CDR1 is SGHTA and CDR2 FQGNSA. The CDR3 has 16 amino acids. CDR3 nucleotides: TGTGCCAGCAGCTTAGGGCGTTGGGGCAGGGACTTTGGCTACACCTTC. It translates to CASSLGRWGRDFGYTF.